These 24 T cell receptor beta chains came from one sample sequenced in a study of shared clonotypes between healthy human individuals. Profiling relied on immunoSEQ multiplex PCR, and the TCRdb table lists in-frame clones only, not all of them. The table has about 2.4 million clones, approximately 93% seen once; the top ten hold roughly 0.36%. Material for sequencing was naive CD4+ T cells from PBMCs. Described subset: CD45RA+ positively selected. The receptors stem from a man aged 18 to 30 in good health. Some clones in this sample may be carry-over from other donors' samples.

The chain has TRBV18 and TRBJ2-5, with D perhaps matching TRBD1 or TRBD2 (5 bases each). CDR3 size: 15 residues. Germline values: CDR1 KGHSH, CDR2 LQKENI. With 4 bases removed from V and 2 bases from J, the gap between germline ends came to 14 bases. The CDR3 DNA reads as TGTGCCAGCTCACGTACCCCCAGGGAGCAAGAGACCCAGTACTTC. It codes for CASSRTPREQETQYF.

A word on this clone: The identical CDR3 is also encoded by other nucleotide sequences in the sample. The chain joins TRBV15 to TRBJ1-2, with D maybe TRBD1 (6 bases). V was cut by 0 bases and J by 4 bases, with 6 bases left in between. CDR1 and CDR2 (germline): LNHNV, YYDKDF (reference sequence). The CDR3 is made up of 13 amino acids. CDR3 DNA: TGTGCCACCAGCAGAGACAGGGGCTATGGCTACACCTTC. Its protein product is CATSRDRGYGYTF. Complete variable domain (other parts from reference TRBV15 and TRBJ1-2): DAMVIQNPRYQVTQFGKPVTLSCSQTLNHNVMYWYQQKSSQAPKLLFHYYDKDFNNEADTPDNFQSRRPNTSFCFLDIRSPGLGDTAMYLCATSRDRGYGYTFGSGTRLTVV.

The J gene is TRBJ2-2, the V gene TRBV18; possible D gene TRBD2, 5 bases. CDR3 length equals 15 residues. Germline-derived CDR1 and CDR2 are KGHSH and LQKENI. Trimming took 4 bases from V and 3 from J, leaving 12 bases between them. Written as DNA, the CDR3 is TGTGCCAGCTCACTGCGACTGGGAGACACCGGGGAGCTGTTTTTT. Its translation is CASSLRLGDTGELFF. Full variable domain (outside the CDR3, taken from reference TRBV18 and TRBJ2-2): NAGVMQNPRHLVRRRGQEARLRCSPMKGHSHVYWYRQLPEEGLKFMVYLQKENIIDESGMPKERFSAEFPKEGPSILRIQQVVRGDSAAYFCASSLRLGDTGELFFGEGSRLTVL.

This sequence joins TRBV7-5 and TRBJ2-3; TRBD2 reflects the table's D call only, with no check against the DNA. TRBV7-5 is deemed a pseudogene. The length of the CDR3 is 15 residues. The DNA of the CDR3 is TGTGTCAGAAGCTTAGTAGCGGGAGTCACAGATACGCAGTATTTT. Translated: CVRSLVAGVTDTQYF.

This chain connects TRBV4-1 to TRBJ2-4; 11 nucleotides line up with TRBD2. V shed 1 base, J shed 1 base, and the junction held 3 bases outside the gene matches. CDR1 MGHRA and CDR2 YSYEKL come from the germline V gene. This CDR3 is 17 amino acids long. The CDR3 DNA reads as TGCGCCAGCAGCCAAGGTGTAGCGGGAGGGGCCAAAAACATTCAGTACTTC. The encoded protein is CASSQGVAGGAKNIQYF.

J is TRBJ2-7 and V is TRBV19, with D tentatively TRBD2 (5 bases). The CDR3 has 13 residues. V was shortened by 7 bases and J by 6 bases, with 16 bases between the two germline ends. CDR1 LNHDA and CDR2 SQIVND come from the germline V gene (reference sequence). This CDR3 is CASNLLGSSEQYF. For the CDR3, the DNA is TGTGCCAGTAATTTACTAGGTAGCAGCGAGCAGTACTTC.

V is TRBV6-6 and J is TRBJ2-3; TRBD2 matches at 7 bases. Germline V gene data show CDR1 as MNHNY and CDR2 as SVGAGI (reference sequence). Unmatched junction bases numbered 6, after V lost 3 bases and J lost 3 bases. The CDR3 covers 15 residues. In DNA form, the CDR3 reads TGTGCCAGCAGTTATGTGGGAGGGAGGACAGATACGCAGTATTTT. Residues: CASSYVGGRTDTQYF.

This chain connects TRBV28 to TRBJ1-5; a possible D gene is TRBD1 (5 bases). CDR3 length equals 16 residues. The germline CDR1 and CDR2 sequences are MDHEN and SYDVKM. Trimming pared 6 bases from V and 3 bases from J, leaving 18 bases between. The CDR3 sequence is CASRSGRAGDNQPQHF. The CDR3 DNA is TGTGCCAGCAGGTCTGGCAGGGCTGGCGACAATCAGCCCCAGCATTTT.

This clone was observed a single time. This CDR3 reads CASSLGAGGTGELFF. The CDR3 DNA reads TGTGCCAGCAGCCTGGGGGCAGGTGGAACCGGGGAGCTGTTTTTT. The rearrangement joins TRBV11-2 to TRBJ2-2, with a possible D match to TRBD1 (6 bases). Trimming left V 5 bases short and J 5 bases short, with 15 bases between. Germline CDR1 and CDR2: SGHAT and FQNNGV. This CDR3 spans 15 amino acids.

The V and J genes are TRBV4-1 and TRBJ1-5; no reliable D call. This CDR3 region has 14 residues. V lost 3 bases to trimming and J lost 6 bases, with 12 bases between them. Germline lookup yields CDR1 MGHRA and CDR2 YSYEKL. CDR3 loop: CASSQVGIGQPQHF. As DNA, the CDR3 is TGCGCCAGCAGCCAGGTGGGGATAGGTCAGCCCCAGCATTTT.

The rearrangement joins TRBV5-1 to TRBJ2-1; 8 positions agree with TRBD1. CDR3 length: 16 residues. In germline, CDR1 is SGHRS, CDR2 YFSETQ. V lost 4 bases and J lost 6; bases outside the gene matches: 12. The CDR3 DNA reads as TGCGCCAGCAGCCCGGACCGACAGGGGCCGGGCAATGAGCAGTTCTTC. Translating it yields CASSPDRQGPGNEQFF.

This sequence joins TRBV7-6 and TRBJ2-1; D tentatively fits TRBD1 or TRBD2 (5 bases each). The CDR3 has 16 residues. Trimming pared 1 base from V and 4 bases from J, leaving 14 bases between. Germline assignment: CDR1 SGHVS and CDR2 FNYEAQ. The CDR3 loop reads CASSLGVGEGYNEQFF. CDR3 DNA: TGTGCCAGCAGCTTAGGGGTAGGCGAGGGGTACAATGAGCAGTTCTTC.

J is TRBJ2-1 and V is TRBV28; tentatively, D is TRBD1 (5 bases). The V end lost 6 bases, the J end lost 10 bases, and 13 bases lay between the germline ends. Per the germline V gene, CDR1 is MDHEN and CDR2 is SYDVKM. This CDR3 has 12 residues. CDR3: CASRYDSLEQFF. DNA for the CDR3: TGTGCCAGCAGATACGACAGCCTCGAGCAGTTCTTC.

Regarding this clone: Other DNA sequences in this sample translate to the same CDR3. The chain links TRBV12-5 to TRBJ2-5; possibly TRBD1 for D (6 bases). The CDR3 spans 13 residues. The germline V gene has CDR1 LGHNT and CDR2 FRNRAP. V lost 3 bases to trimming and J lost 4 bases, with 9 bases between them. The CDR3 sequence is CASGLTGRETQYF. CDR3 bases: TGTGCTAGTGGTTTAACAGGGCGAGAGACCCAGTACTTC.

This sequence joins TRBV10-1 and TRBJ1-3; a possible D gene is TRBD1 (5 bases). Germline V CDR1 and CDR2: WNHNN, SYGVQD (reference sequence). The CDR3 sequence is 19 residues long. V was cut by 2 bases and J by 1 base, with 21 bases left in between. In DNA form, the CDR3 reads TGCGCCAGCAGTGAGATGGCGGGGGGTGAAAACAAGTCTGGAAACACCATATATTTT. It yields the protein CASSEMAGGENKSGNTIYF.

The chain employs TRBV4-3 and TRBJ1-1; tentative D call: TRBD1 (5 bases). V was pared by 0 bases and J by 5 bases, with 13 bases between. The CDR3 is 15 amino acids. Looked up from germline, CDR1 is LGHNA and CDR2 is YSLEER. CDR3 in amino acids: CASSQDWGRATEAFF. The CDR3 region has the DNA TGCGCCAGCAGCCAAGATTGGGGCAGGGCGACTGAAGCTTTCTTT.

CDR3 nucleotide sequence: TGCGCCAGCAGCCCAGGCAGGGACCCCGACTACGAGCAGTACTTC. It specifies CASSPGRDPDYEQYF. V is TRBV5-1 and J is TRBJ2-7; D might be TRBD1 or TRBD2, each matching 5 bases. CDR3 size: 15 residues. The germline CDR1 and CDR2 sequences are SGHRS and YFSETQ. The V end was cut by 4 bases, the J end by 3 bases, with 17 bases between.

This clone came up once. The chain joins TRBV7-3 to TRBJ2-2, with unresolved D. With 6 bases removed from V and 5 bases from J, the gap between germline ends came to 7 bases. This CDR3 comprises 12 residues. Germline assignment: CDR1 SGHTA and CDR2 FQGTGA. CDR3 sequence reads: CASSTPTGELFF. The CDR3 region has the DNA TGTGCCAGCAGTACCCCGACCGGGGAGCTGTTTTTT. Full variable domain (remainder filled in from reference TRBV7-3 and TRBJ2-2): GAGVSQTPSNKVTEKGKYVELRCDPISGHTALYWYRQSLGQGPEFLIYFQGTGAADDSGLPNDRFFAVRPEGSVSTLKIQRTERGDSAVYLCASSTPTGELFFGEGSRLTVL.

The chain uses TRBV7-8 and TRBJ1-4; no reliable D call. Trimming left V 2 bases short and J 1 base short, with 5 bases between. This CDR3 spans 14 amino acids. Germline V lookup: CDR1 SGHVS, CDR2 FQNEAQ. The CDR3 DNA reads TGTGCCAGCAGCTTACGAAGAACTAATGAAAAACTGTTTTTT. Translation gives CASSLRRTNEKLFF.

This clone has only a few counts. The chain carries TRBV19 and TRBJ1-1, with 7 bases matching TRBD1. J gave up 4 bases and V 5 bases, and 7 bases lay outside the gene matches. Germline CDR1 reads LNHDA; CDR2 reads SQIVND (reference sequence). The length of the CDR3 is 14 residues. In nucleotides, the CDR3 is TGTGCCAGTAGTGTCGACAGGGAAGTCACTGAAGCTTTCTTT. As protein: CASSVDREVTEAFF.

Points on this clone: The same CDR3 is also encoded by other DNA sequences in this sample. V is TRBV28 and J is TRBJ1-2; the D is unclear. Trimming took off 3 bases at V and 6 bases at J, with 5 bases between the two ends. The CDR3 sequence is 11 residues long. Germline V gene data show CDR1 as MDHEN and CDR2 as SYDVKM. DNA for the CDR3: TGTGCCAGCAGTTTTTGGGATGGCTACACCTTC. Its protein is CASSFWDGYTF.

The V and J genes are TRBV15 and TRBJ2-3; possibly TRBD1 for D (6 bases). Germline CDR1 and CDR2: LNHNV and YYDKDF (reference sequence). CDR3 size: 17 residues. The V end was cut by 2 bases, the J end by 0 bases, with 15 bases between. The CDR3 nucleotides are TGTGCCACCAGCAGACATGGGGGACATTATAGCACAGATACGCAGTATTTT. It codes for CATSRHGGHYSTDTQYF.

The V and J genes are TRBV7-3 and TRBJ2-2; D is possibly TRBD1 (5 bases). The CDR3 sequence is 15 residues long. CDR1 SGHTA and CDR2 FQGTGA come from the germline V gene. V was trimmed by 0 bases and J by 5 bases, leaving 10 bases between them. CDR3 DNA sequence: TGTGCCAGCAGCTTAACCAGGGCGGAAACCGGGGAGCTGTTTTTT. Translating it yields CASSLTRAETGELFF.

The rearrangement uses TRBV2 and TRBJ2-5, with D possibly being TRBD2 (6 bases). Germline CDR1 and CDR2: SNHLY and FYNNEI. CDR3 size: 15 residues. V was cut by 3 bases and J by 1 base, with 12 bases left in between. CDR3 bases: TGTGCCAGCAGTGACGGACGGGGGACCCAAGAGACCCAGTACTTC. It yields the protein CASSDGRGTQETQYF.